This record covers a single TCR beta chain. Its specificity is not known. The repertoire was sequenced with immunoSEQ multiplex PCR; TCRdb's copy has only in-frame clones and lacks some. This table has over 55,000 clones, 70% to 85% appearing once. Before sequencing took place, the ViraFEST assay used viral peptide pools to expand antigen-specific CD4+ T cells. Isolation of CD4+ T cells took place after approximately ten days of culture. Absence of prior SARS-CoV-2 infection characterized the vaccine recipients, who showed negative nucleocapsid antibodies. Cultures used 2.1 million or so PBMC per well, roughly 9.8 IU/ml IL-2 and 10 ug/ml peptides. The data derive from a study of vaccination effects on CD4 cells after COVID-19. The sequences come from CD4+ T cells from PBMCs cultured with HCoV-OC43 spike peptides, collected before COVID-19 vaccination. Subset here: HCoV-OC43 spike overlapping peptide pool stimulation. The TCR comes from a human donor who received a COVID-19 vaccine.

As DNA, the CDR3 is TGTGCCAGCAGCCAGGGCCTCCACAGGGCAGATACGCAGTATTTT. The encoded protein is CASSQGLHRADTQYF. The V call is TRBV14, the J call TRBJ2-3; possibly TRBD1 for D (6 bases). Germline V gene sequence: CDR1 SGHDN, CDR2 FVKESK. V shed 3 bases and J shed 4 bases, with 14 bases lying between them. The CDR3 sequence is 15 residues long.